The rows below give T cell receptor beta chains drawn from one sample of a study of liver allograft versus peripheral blood T cells. TCRdb analysed the reads with MiXCR anew, one entry per CDR3 protein. The table shows 10,000 to 15,000 distinct CDR3 sequences, with under 30% occurring only once. The origin of the receptors is a human patient who had a liver transplant. Certain T cells may be donor cells from the graft. Both conserved end residues are trimmed from each CDR3. D genes are given only for firm matches.

>10|NA|TRBV19
ASSPFDSPLH
>10|NA|TRBV5-6
ASSLGNYGYT
>12|NA|TRBV7-9
ASSLAPQGSEQY
>9|NA|TRBV18
ASSRVGEQY
>11|TRBD1|TRBV19
ASSSRDRGPQD
>14|NA|TRBV19
ASSIGKRSTGNTIY
>11|TRBD1|TRBV24-1
ATPRTGTYEQY
>12|NA|TRBV29-1
SVDLLGANNEQF
>11|NA|TRBV20-1
SPRVGSTDTQY
>10|NA|TRBV18
ASSPRHNEQF
>14|NA|TRBV19
ASRPFQFSGANVLT
>10|NA|TRBV10-3
ATRTAQETQY
>13|NA|TRBV24-1
ATSDPQGGGDTQY
>12|NA|TRBV6-5
ASSYSTVNTEAF
>12|NA|TRBV6-5
ASSYSKGQSGYT
>11|TRBD1|TRBV19
ASSMLDRAVLT
>13|NA|TRBV27
ASSFVGTFNEKLF
>14|TRBD2|TRBV10-3
AITGTSGAPQETQY
>14|TRBD1|TRBV13
GSSLGTGVTNYGYT
>15|NA|TRBV18
ASSLMETVATNEKLF
>12|NA|TRBV18
ASSPPSGFDKQY
>15|NA|TRBV27
ASSPNGILSPTDTQY
>10|NA|TRBV20-1
SAREYTDTQY
>11|NA|TRBV29-1
SGRQTMNTEAF
>11|NA|TRBV28
ATRSGRDYGYT
>9|TRBD1|TRBV29-1
SVAGTEGYT
>16|NA|TRBV6-5
ASSYSIDFLTSGNTIY
>14|NA|TRBV11-2
ASSLGDSRRNTEAF
>9|TRBD1|TRBV5-6
ASSHRGEQF
>12|TRBD1|TRBV11-1
ASSLPGTGETQY
>17|NA|TRBV12-3/TRBV12-4
ASSLIFLRGRSRNTEAF
>15|NA|TRBV18
ASSRLRDKTSNQPQH
>14|NA|TRBV28
ASISRGRELGYGYT
>12|NA|TRBV15
ATSRALRSYGYT
>11|NA|TRBV28
ASGFGVQETQY
>13|NA|TRBV5-6
ASSLIGDRNYGYT
>11|NA|TRBV27
ASSLDSSYEQY
>14|NA|TRBV6-1
ASSGTESNSNQPQH
>14|NA|TRBV6-5
ASSYSSSGLRREQY
>12|NA|TRBV29-1
SVDTGRLNTEAF
>12|TRBD1|TRBV6-1
ASSEARQGLGYT
>13|TRBD1|TRBV18
ASSPISDRVHGYT
>12|TRBD1|TRBV6-1
ASRGQAVGTEAF
>13|TRBD2|TRBV6-1
ATIRAGDDSYEQY
>11|NA|TRBV29-1
SVVSPRTGELF
>12|TRBD2|TRBV7-3
ASSRGGSQETQY
>12|TRBD2|TRBV9
ASSVEGGPHEQY
>9|NA|TRBV29-1
SVALRHGYT
>14|TRBD1|TRBV9
ASSANRDRADGELF
>13|NA|TRBV18
ASSPQDGRDQPQH
>14|TRBD2|TRBV28
ASSLPTAGGFHEQF
>12|NA|TRBV9
ASSVADSGNTIY
>10|NA|TRBV7-3
ASSTYGDTQY
>13|NA|TRBV27
ASSPGGEAGEKLF
>14|NA|TRBV19
ASSIRTEGRNEKLF